This is a list of T cell receptor beta chains from one sample in a study of blood T cell repertoires in COVID-19. TCRdb keeps only in-frame clones here, not all; method: immunoSEQ multiplex PCR. The sample yields 250,000 to 300,000 clones, less than 85% seen once. Sequencing was performed on peripheral blood. These receptors were taken from a man aged 55-75 years who had recovered from COVID-19. CDR3s include the opening cysteine and the closing phenylalanine or tryptophan. A D gene is named only where the DNA matches it firmly. Size is stated for part of the rows, as once, few or many counts, or as a class when the clone is expanded.

D gene | J gene | clone size | V gene | CDR3 DNA | CDR3 protein
- | TRBJ1-6 | few | TRBV28 | TGTGCCAGCAGTCCAGAGACAAGCTCCTATAATTCACCCCTCCACTTT | CASSPETSSYNSPLHF
- | TRBJ2-7 | - | TRBV6-5 | TGTGCCAGCAGTTACTCGTCAGACAGTCCTTTATACGAGCAGTACTTC | CASSYSSDSPLYEQYF
- | TRBJ2-7 | - | TRBV7-9 | TGTGCCAGCAGCTCCGACAGTGCGACCTACGAGCAGTACTTC | CASSSDSATYEQYF
TRBD1 | TRBJ2-7 | - | TRBV18 | TGTGCCAGCTCAGCCCTTACAGGGGGCGAAAGTTACGAGCAGTACTTC | CASSALTGGESYEQYF
TRBD1 | TRBJ2-1 | - | TRBV7-9 | TGTGCCAGCAGTTACCGGGACAGGGGGTACAATGAGCAGTTCTTC | CASSYRDRGYNEQFF
- | TRBJ1-1 | few | TRBV5-1 | TGCGCCAGCAGCTTAGGCGGGACGGGGAGACTGAACACTGAAGCTTTCTTT | CASSLGGTGRLNTEAFF
- | TRBJ2-5 | - | TRBV28 | TGTGCCAGCAGTTCCCACAGGGGAGGTAAAGAGACCCAGTACTTC | CASSSHRGGKETQYF
TRBD2 | TRBJ2-2 | - | TRBV19 | TGTGCCAGTAGTGGGGGACTAGCAACCGGGGAGCTGTTTTTT | CASSGGLATGELFF
TRBD1 | TRBJ1-1 | - | TRBV19 | TGTGCCAGCCGGGACAGGGGCTTTTTGAACACTGAAGCTTTCTTT | CASRDRGFLNTEAFF
- | TRBJ2-7 | - | TRBV3-1/TRBV3-2 | TGTGCCAGCAGCCCCTCAGGGCTGGGCGTCGAGCAGTACTTC | CASSPSGLGVEQYF
- | TRBJ2-1 | - | TRBV4-2 | TGTGCCAGCAGCCAAGTATTCCGTGAGCAGTTCTTC | CASSQVFREQFF
- | TRBJ2-2 | - | TRBV10-2 | TGCGCCAGCAGTGAGTCCAGGGCGAACACCGGGGAGCTGTTTTTT | CASSESRANTGELFF
- | TRBJ2-6 | - | TRBV10-2 | TGCGCCAGCAGAAACCGGGTGGGGGCAAGTCCTGGGGCCAACGTCCTGACTTTC | CASRNRVGASPGANVLTF
- | TRBJ1-5 | - | TRBV2 | TGTGCCAGCAGTGACAGGGGATGGGGAAATCAGCCCCAGCATTTT | CASSDRGWGNQPQHF
- | TRBJ2-1 | - | TRBV10-2 | TGCGCCAGCAGCGGGCAGGGTAAGGGTGAGCAGTTCTTC | CASSGQGKGEQFF
TRBD1 | TRBJ2-5 | - | TRBV5-1 | TGCGCCAGCAGCGGAGGGACAGGCCAAGAGACCCAGTACTTC | CASSGGTGQETQYF
- | TRBJ2-1 | once | TRBV5-5 | TGTGCCAGCAGGCTCACGGGAGACCCTCTTGATGAGCAGTTCTTC | CASRLTGDPLDEQFF
TRBD2 | TRBJ2-7 | - | TRBV27 | TGTGCCAGCAGTTTCTTGGCGGGAGGGGCCTACGAGCAGTACTTC | CASSFLAGGAYEQYF
- | TRBJ2-5 | - | TRBV18 | TGTGCCAGCTCACCACAGCAGGGTTCCCTCCAGACCCAGTACTTC | CASSPQQGSLQTQYF
TRBD1 | TRBJ2-2 | - | TRBV24-1 | TGTGCCACCAGTGGCGACAGGGGAGAACTTGTCACCGGGGAGCTGTTTTTT | CATSGDRGELVTGELFF
TRBD1 | TRBJ1-4 | - | TRBV30 | TGTGCCTGGAACCGGGACAGGGGTGGTGAAAAACTGTTTTTT | CAWNRDRGGEKLFF
TRBD2 | TRBJ2-2 | - | TRBV15 | TGTGCCACCAGCAGAGAGAGACTAGCGGGAATAACCGGGGAGCTGTTTTTT | CATSRERLAGITGELFF
- | TRBJ1-6 | - | TRBV6-4 | TGTGCCAGCAGTGAAGTGGCAGGACAAGCCCTCCACTTT | CASSEVAGQALHF
- | TRBJ2-7 | once | TRBV6-5 | TGTGCCAGCAGTTCCGCCGGTACGTCCTACGAGCAGTACTTC | CASSSAGTSYEQYF
TRBD2 | TRBJ2-1 | - | TRBV5-1 | TGCGCCAGCAGCTTGGGGCTAGCGGGAGGCCGGGGGGATGAGCAGTTCTTC | CASSLGLAGGRGDEQFF
TRBD2 | TRBJ2-1 | - | TRBV19 | TGTGCCAGTAGTATACTAGCGGGGGGGGTCTATGAGCAGTTCTTC | CASSILAGGVYEQFF
TRBD1 | TRBJ2-1 | - | TRBV7-2 | TGTGCCAGCAGCTTAGGGGGACAGGGCGGCAATGAGCAGTTCTTC | CASSLGGQGGNEQFF
TRBD1 | TRBJ1-5 | - | TRBV24-1 | TGTGCCACCAGTGATCGGGACAGTAATCAGCCCCAGCATTTT | CATSDRDSNQPQHF
- | TRBJ1-3 | - | TRBV10-2 | TGCGCCAGCAAACCCGGGACAATATTTGGAAACACCATATATTTT | CASKPGTIFGNTIYF
- | TRBJ2-1 | - | TRBV19 | TGTGCCAGTAGTCCCGCGGGTGCCTACAATGAGCAGTTCTTC | CASSPAGAYNEQFF
TRBD1 | TRBJ2-2 | - | TRBV19 | TGTGCCAGTAGGGACAGGGGGCGGACGCACACCGGGGAGCTGTTTTTT | CASRDRGRTHTGELFF
TRBD1 | TRBJ1-1 | once | TRBV28 | TGTGCCAGCAGCTCGACAGGGGGAAGGACTGAAGCTTTCTTT | CASSSTGGRTEAFF
TRBD2 | TRBJ2-1 | - | TRBV7-2 | TGTGCCAGCAGCCGCCGGGGGGTAGAATACAATGAGCAGTTCTTC | CASSRRGVEYNEQFF
- | TRBJ2-7 | - | TRBV12-3/TRBV12-4 | TGTGCCAGCAGTTTCGGGGGCGAGCAGTACTTC | CASSFGGEQYF
- | TRBJ1-5 | - | TRBV19 | TGTGCCAGTAGGCCCAGGGCCAGCAATCAGCCCCAGCATTTT | CASRPRASNQPQHF
TRBD2 | TRBJ2-2 | - | TRBV18 | TGTGCCAGCTCACCACTAGCGGGAGGGGCGAACACCGGGGAGCTGTTTTTT | CASSPLAGGANTGELFF
TRBD1 | TRBJ2-7 | once | TRBV2 | TGTGCCAGCAGAGCGACAGGGGCGGCCGAGCAGTACTTC | CASRATGAAEQYF
TRBD1 | TRBJ2-1 | once | TRBV3-1/TRBV3-2 | TGTGCCAGCAGCCGGGACAGGTCGACCTCATTCAAGCAGTTCTTC | CASSRDRSTSFKQFF
- | TRBJ1-1 | - | TRBV7-3 | TGTGCCAGCAGCGGGATACAGGGTGTAAGAGGCACTGAAGCTTTCTTT | CASSGIQGVRGTEAFF
- | TRBJ2-7 | - | TRBV14 | TGTGCCAGCAGCCAAGCACGTGGGTCAGGCGAGCAGTACTTC | CASSQARGSGEQYF
- | TRBJ2-7 | - | TRBV4-1 | TGCGCCAGCAGAGGAGACAGAACACCCTCTTACGAGCAGTACTTC | CASRGDRTPSYEQYF
- | TRBJ2-3 | - | TRBV15 | TGTGCCACCAGTTACAGCATCACTAGCACAGATACGCAGTATTTT | CATSYSITSTDTQYF
TRBD2 | TRBJ2-7 | - | TRBV30 | TGTGCCTGGAGTGTACGGCGGGAGAGATTGTACTTC | CAWSVRRERLYF
TRBD1 | TRBJ1-5 | - | TRBV7-2 | TGTGCCAGCAGCTTAGATAGGGGACAGGGACATCAGCCCCAGCATTTT | CASSLDRGQGHQPQHF
- | TRBJ2-2 | - | TRBV6-5 | TGTGCCAGCAGTTACTCGACATTCGAATTCCCCGGGGAGCTGTTTTTT | CASSYSTFEFPGELFF
- | TRBJ1-2 | once | TRBV7-8 | TGTGCCAGCAGCTTAGCGCTGACTGGAGGCTATGGCTACACCTTC | CASSLALTGGYGYTF
- | TRBJ2-5 | - | TRBV7-8 | TGTGCCAGCAGCCCCGGGGAGACCCAGTACTTC | CASSPGETQYF
TRBD1 | TRBJ1-5 | few | TRBV7-2 | TGTGCCAGCAGCTTAGCCCAGAACAGGGGGCGACGGGATTTT | CASSLAQNRGRRDF
- | TRBJ2-3 | - | TRBV10-3 | TGTGCCATCAGTGGGCAGGGTCTGGATACGCAGTATTTT | CAISGQGLDTQYF
TRBD2 | TRBJ2-2 | few | TRBV7-9 | TGTGCCAGCCCGGCCAGCGGGAGAAACACCGGGGAGCTGTTTTTT | CASPASGRNTGELFF
- | TRBJ2-7 | - | TRBV21-1 | TGTGCCAGCTCCTCGGGAGGATACGAGCAGTACTTC | CASSSGGYEQYF
- | TRBJ1-1 | - | TRBV5-1 | TGCGCCAGCAGCTTGGCGGGACTTCCGAACACTGAAGCTTTCTTT | CASSLAGLPNTEAFF
TRBD2 | TRBJ2-5 | - | TRBV6-1 | TGTGCCAGCAGTGAATGGGGACTAGCGGGGCAAGAGACCCAGTACTTC | CASSEWGLAGQETQYF